This TCR beta chain was captured in a study of tumor-infiltrating lymphocytes in primary liver carcinoma. Study in general: The study enrolled male and female patients aged 30 to 69 years.

Total RNA amounting to roughly 480 ng was the source from which TCR beta cDNA was made with a constant-region primer. ARM-PCR was slightly modified, and three nested multiplex PCR rounds with it gave rise to the TCR beta libraries. TRBV1-TRBV30 forward primers paired with a C-beta reverse primer drove the first two PCR rounds, around 9 cycles each. TCRdb analysed the multiplex PCR reads with MiXCR anew, one entry per CDR3 protein. The table includes 200,000 or so distinct CDR3 sequences, 65% detected once. Unsorted whole blood served as the source of blood RNA, and germline DNA was extracted as well. Study-wide findings and caveats: Lower overlap was observed for tumor-adjacent and tumor-blood pairs relative to tumor region pairs.

The germline V gene has CDR1 SEHNR and CDR2 FQNEAQ (reference sequence). J was trimmed by 0 bases and V by 2 bases; bases with no gene match: 3. The CDR3 has 17 amino acids. A word on this clonotype: Its antigen is currently unknown.

The sequenced sample consisted of peripheral blood. This rearrangement joins TRBV7-9 to TRBJ2-6; the match to TRBD2 covers 8 bases. This clonotype was sampled from a woman aged 60-70 years with primary liver carcinoma and hepatitis B virus infection. The CDR3 DNA reads as TGTGCCAGCAGCTTACTAGCGGGTTACTCTGGGGCCAACGTCCTGACTTTC. This encodes CASSLLAGYSGANVLTF.